The sequence of this T cell receptor beta chain was determined in a study of long-term antiretroviral therapy in people with HIV. Two or more post-ART PBMC samples, plus at least one pre-ART sample, were available for each donor. V shed 2 bases and J 3 bases; nucleotides not matched to a gene: 4. The CDR3 spans 14 residues. CDR1 is SQVTM and CDR2 is ANQGSEA in the germline V gene. The authors ran the immunoSEQ assay, v3.0, at survey level. Researchers set sequencing to target about 35,000-55,000 T-cell genomes per sample. Profiled with immunoSEQ multiplex PCR; TCRdb holds only in-frame clones, not every one. The table records about 39,000 clones, 82% of them present only once. This clone is medium-sized in the sample. Other DNA sequences within the sample encode an identical CDR3.

The genes are TRBV29-1 and TRBJ2-7; 10 bases line up with TRBD1. The sequences come from unsorted PBMCs, collected 0.6 years after starting antiretroviral therapy. This clonotype was sampled from a young man with HIV. The CDR3 region has the DNA TGCAGCGTTGAAATTGGGGACAGGGGCTACGAGCAGTACTTC. Protein: CSVEIGDRGYEQYF.